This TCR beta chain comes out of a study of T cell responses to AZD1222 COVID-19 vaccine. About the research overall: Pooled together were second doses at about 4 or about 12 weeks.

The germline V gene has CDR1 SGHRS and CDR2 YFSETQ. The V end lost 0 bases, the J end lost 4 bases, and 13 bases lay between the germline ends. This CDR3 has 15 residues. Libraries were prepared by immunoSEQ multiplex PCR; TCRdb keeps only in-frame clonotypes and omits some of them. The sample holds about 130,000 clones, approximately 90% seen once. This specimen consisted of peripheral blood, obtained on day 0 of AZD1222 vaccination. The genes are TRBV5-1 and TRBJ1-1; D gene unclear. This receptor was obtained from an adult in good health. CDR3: CASSLAGQVTTEAFF. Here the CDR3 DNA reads TGCGCCAGCAGCTTGGCCGGGCAGGTAACCACTGAAGCTTTCTTT.